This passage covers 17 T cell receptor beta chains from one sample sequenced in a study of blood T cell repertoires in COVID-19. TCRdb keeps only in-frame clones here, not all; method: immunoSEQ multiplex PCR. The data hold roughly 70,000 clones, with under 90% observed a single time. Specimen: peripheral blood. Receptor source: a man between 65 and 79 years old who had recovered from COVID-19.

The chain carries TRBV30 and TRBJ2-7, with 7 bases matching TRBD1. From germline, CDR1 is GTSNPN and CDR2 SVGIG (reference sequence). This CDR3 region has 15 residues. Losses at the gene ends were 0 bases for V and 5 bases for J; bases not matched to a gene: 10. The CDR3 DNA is TGTGCCTGGAGTGTACTTCGGGCAGGGGGTAACGAGCAGTACTTC. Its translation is CAWSVLRAGGNEQYF.

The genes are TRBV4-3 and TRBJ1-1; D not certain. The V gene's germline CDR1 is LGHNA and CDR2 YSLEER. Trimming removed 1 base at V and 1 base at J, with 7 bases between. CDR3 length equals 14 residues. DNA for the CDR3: TGCGCCAGCAGCCAAGGACTGAGGAACACTGAAGCTTTCTTT. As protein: CASSQGLRNTEAFF.

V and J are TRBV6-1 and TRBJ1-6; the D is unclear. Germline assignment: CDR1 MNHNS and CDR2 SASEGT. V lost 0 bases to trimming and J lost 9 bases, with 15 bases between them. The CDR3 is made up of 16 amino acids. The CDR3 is CASSEAPGFNGSPLHF. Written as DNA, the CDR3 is TGTGCCAGCAGTGAAGCCCCGGGGTTCAATGGTTCACCCCTCCACTTT.

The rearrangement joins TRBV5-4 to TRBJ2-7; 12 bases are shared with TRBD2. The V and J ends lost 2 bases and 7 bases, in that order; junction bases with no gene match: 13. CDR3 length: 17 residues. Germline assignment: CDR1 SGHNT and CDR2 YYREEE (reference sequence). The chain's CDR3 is CASSFRLAGDRLREQYF. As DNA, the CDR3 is TGTGCCAGCAGCTTTCGACTAGCGGGAGACCGCCTACGAGAGCAGTACTTC. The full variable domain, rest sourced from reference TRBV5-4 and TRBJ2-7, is ETGVTQSPTHLIKTRGQQVTLRCSSQSGHNTVSWYQQALGQGPQFIFQYYREEENGRGNFPPRFSGLQFPNYSSELNVNALELDDSALYLCASSFRLAGDRLREQYFGPGTRLTVT.

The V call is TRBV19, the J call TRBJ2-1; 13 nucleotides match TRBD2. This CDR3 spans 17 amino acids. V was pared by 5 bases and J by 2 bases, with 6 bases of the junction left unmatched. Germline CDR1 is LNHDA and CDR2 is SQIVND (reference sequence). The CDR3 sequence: CASSATSGGSPYNEQFF. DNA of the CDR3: TGTGCCAGTAGTGCGACTAGCGGGGGGTCCCCCTACAATGAGCAGTTCTTC.

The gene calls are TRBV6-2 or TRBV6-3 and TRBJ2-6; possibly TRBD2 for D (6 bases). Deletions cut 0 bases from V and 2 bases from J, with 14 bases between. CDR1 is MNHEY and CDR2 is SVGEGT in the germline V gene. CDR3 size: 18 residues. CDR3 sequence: CASSYSRRGGAGANVLTF. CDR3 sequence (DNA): TGTGCCAGCAGTTACTCGAGAAGGGGAGGTGCTGGGGCCAACGTCCTGACTTTC.

The CDR3 DNA sequence: TGTGCCAGCAGTATAGACAGGCCCACTGAAGCTTTCTTT. This sequence encodes CASSIDRPTEAFF. This chain links TRBV6-5 with TRBJ1-1; tentative D call: TRBD1 (6 bases). Germline V lookup: CDR1 MNHEY, CDR2 SVGAGI. The CDR3 spans 13 residues. V was trimmed by 5 bases and J by 4 bases, leaving 11 bases between them.

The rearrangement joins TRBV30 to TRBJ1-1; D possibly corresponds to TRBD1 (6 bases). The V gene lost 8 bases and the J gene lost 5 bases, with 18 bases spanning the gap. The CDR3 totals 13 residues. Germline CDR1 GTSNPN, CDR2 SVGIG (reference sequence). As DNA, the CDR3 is TGTGCCCTGAACCAGGGAAGGGGGACTGAAGCTTTCTTT. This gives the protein CALNQGRGTEAFF.

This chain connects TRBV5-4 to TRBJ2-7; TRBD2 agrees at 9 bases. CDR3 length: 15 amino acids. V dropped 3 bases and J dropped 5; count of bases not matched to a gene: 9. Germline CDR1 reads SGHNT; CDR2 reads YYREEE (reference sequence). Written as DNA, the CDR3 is TGTGCCAGCAGCTCCGAGGGACTAGCCGAACACGAGCAGTACTTC. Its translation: CASSSEGLAEHEQYF.

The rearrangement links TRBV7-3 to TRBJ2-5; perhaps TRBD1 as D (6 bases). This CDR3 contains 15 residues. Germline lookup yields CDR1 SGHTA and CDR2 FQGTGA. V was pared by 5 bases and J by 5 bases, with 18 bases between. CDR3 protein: CASSPGTSSRETQYF. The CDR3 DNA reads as TGTGCCAGCAGCCCGGGGACAAGTTCGCGGGAGACCCAGTACTTC.

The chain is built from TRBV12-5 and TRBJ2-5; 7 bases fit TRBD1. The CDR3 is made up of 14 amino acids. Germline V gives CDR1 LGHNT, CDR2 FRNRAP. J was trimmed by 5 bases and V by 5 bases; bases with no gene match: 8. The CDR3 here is CASGLGTAGETQYF. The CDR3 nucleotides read TGTGCTAGTGGTCTTGGGACAGCCGGTGAGACCCAGTACTTC. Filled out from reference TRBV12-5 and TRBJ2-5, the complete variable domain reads DARVTQTPRHKVTEMGQEVTMRCQPILGHNTVFWYRQTMMQGLELLAYFRNRAPLDDSGMPKDRFSAEMPDATLATLKIQPSEPRDSAVYFCASGLGTAGETQYFGPGTRLLVL.

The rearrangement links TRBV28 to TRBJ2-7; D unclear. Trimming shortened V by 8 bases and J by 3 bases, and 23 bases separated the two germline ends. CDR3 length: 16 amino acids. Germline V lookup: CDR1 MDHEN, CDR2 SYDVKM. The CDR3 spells CASSPPPGRPDYEQYF. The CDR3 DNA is TGTGCCAGCTCACCCCCCCCTGGGCGCCCGGACTACGAGCAGTACTTC.

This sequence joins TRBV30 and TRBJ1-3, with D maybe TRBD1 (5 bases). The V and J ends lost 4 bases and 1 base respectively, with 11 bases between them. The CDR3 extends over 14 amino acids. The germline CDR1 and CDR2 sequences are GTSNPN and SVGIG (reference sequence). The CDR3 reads CAWTQGFSGNTIYF. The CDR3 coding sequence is TGTGCCTGGACCCAGGGTTTTTCTGGAAACACCATATATTTT.

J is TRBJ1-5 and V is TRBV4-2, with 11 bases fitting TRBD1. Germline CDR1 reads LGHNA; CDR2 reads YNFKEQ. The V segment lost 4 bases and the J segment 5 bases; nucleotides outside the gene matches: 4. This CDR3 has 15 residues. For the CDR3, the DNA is TGTGCCAGCAGCCCCGGACAGGGGGCCTATCAGCCCCAGCATTTT. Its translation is CASSPGQGAYQPQHF.

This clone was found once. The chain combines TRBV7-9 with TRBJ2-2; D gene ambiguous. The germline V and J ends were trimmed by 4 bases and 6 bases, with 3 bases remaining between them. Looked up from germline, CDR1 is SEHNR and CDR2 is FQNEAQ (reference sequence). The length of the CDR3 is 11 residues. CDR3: CASSSSGELFF. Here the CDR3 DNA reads TGTGCCAGCAGCTCGTCCGGGGAGCTGTTTTTT.

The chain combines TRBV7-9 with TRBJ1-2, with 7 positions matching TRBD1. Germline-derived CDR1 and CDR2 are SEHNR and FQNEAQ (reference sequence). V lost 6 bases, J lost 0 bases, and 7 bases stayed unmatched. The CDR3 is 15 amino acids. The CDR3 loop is CASRANRGTNYGYTF. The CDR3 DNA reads TGTGCCAGCAGGGCAAACAGGGGAACTAACTATGGCTACACCTTC.

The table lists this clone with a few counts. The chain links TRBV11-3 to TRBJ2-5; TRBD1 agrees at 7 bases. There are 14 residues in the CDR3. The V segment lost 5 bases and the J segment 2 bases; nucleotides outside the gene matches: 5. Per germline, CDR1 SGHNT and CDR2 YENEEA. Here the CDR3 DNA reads TGTGCCAGCAGCACGACAGGGATACAAGAGACCCAGTACTTC. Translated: CASSTTGIQETQYF.